The present T cell receptor (beta chain) was sequenced within a study of T-cell reconstitution after alpha-beta-depleted transplantation in children. This sample's TCRbeta library carried unique molecular identifier barcodes. TCRdb processed the PCR reads anew with MiXCR; each CDR3 protein has one entry. The sample records more than 150,000 distinct CDR3 sequences, more than 14% being singletons. The length of the CDR3 is 15 residues. The germline CDR1 and CDR2 sequences are MDHEN and SYDVKM. Trimming removed 5 bases from V and 0 bases from J, with 13 bases in between. The rearrangement links TRBV28 to TRBJ1-1; D unclear. The source of this sequence is a human donor who donated a stem cell graft to a child with acute lymphoblastic leukemia. The input for sequencing was PBMCs from the stem cell graft donor, taken from the stem cell graft. The CDR3 DNA reads as TGTGCCAGCAGTAGAACCGACCTTGTGAACACTGAAGCTTTCTTT. This gives the protein CASSRTDLVNTEAFF.